These 5 T cell receptor beta chains were sequenced from one sample in a study of cytomegalovirus exposure and HLA in healthy donors (dated 2017 in TCRdb). The library came from the immunoSEQ multiplex PCR assay. A mixture of 60 forward primers for TCR Vbeta segments and 13 reverse primers for TCR Jbeta segments was used in the multiplex PCR. In TCRdb, the immuneACCESS table is reduced to in-frame sequences with V and J assigned. These tables do not hold every clone; where another copy was compared, an unresolved V gene accounts for under half, and the others remain unexplained. This sample is represented by over 45,000 clones; roughly four fifths of them were singletons. The leading ten clones occupy over 2% of the sample. Material for sequencing was PBMCs. The receptors were sampled from a boy under 18 in good health and CMV-seropositive.

This clone turned up a few times. The chain is built from TRBV5-6 and TRBJ1-1; 10 bases align to TRBD1. The CDR3 contains 13 residues. V trimming: 4 bases; J trimming: 5 bases; junction bases outside the gene matches: 2. The germline V gene encodes CDR1 SGHDT and CDR2 YYEEEE. The CDR3 sequence: CASSRDRGTEAFF. In DNA, the CDR3 is TGTGCCAGCAGCCGGGACAGGGGTACTGAAGCTTTCTTT.

The CDR3 here is CASSSGNTGELFF. The CDR3 bases are TGTGCCAGCAGCTCAGGGAACACCGGGGAGCTGTTTTTT. The chain is built from TRBV7-9 and TRBJ2-2; D gene ambiguous. This CDR3 spans 13 amino acids. The germline CDR1 and CDR2 sequences are SEHNR and FQNEAQ (reference sequence). V lost 4 bases, J lost 1 base, and 4 bases lay in between.

This rearrangement joins TRBV5-4 to TRBJ2-3; D perhaps matches TRBD2 (5 bases). Germline values: CDR1 SGHNT, CDR2 YYREEE (reference sequence). The CDR3 is 13 residues long. Trimming removed 2 bases at V and 5 bases at J, with 9 bases between. CDR3 sequence (DNA): TGTGCCAGCAGCTTAGCGGTAGGAGATACGCAGTATTTT. The encoded protein is CASSLAVGDTQYF.

CDR3 bases: TGTGCCAGCAGCACGCGAGGGGGCACTGAAGCTTTCTTT. It is translated as CASSTRGGTEAFF. The rearrangement links TRBV7-3 to TRBJ1-1, with TRBD1 as a possible D gene (6 bases). V shed 5 bases and J shed 4 bases, with 11 bases lying between them. Germline V lookup: CDR1 SGHTA, CDR2 FQGTGA. This CDR3 region has 13 residues.

The chain employs TRBV19 and TRBJ2-7; the match to TRBD1 covers 8 bases. This CDR3 is 14 amino acids long. Germline CDR1 LNHDA, CDR2 SQIVND (reference sequence). J gave up 6 bases and V 2 bases, and 6 bases lay outside the gene matches. The CDR3 protein is CASSIIGQGGEQYF. The CDR3 DNA is TGTGCCAGTAGTATAATCGGACAGGGAGGCGAGCAGTACTTC. Using reference TRBV19 and TRBJ2-7 for the parts outside the CDR3, the full variable domain is DGGITQSPKYLFRKEGQNVTLSCEQNLNHDAMYWYRQDPGQGLRLIYYSQIVNDFQKGDIAEGYSVSREKKESFPLTVTSAQKNPTAFYLCASSIIGQGGEQYFGPGTRLTVT.